These 6 T cell receptor beta chains were sequenced from one sample in a study of blood T cell repertoires in COVID-19. TCRdb's copy holds only in-frame clones and misses some; the assay was immunoSEQ multiplex PCR. The data show 90,000 to 110,000 clones, around 81% seen once. The sample taken for sequencing was peripheral blood. These receptors all stem from a man of 80 years or more with acute or convalescent COVID-19.

The chain couples TRBV4-2 to TRBJ2-3; possible D gene TRBD2, 6 bases. Germline CDR1 is LGHNA and CDR2 is YNFKEQ. This CDR3 is 17 amino acids long. Trimming took off 1 base at V and 2 bases at J, with 16 bases between the two ends. CDR3 sequence (DNA): TGTGCCAGCAGCCAAGGGGGTAGCGGATCTTACACAGATACGCAGTATTTT. This encodes CASSQGGSGSYTDTQYF.

The chain is built from TRBV19 and TRBJ2-7, with D tentatively TRBD1 (5 bases). From germline, CDR1 is LNHDA and CDR2 SQIVND (reference sequence). Trimming took off 9 bases at V and 2 bases at J, with 8 bases between the two ends. CDR3 length: 11 residues. This CDR3 is CASGQTYEQYF. The CDR3 nucleotides read TGTGCCAGCGGACAAACCTACGAGCAGTACTTC.

The chain recombines TRBV7-9 with TRBJ2-4; tentatively, D is TRBD2 (6 bases). In germline, CDR1 is SEHNR, CDR2 FQNEAQ (reference sequence). CDR3 length: 16 amino acids. Trimming shortened V by 1 base and J by 1 base, and 11 bases separated the two germline ends. The CDR3 protein is CASSLDGAGAKNIQYF. The CDR3 nucleotides are TGTGCCAGCAGCTTAGACGGGGCGGGGGCCAAAAACATTCAGTACTTC.

V usage is TRBV28 and J usage is TRBJ1-6, with D perhaps matching TRBD1 (5 bases). Germline assignment: CDR1 MDHEN and CDR2 SYDVKM. The ends were cut back, 3 bases at V and 10 bases at J, with 16 bases in the middle. CDR3 length: 15 amino acids. The CDR3, as DNA: TGTGCCAGCAGTTTGGAGGAGGGACTAGGCTCACCCCTCCACTTT. Residues: CASSLEEGLGSPLHF.

The rearrangement links TRBV30 to TRBJ2-3, with D possibly TRBD1 on 6 matching bases. This CDR3 has 15 amino acids. Germline V gene data show CDR1 as GTSNPN and CDR2 as SVGIG (reference sequence). V was trimmed by 1 base and J by 0 bases, leaving 11 bases between them. The CDR3 nucleotides read TGTGCCTGGAGTGAAACAGGGCTAAGCACAGATACGCAGTATTTT. Translation gives CAWSETGLSTDTQYF.

The gene calls are TRBV29-1 and TRBJ1-1; a weak D match, TRBD1 (5 bases). Trimming shortened V by 1 base and J by 3 bases, and 9 bases separated the two germline ends. Germline CDR1 and CDR2: SQVTM and ANQGSEA. This CDR3 comprises 13 residues. DNA for the CDR3: TGCAGCGTTGAAGTGCGGGGGGACACTGAAGCTTTCTTT. It is translated as CSVEVRGDTEAFF.